The 3 T cell receptor beta chains given below trace back to one sample, sequenced in a study of CD8+CD57+ T cells in acquired aplastic anemia. TCR beta VDJ and CDR3 were profiled, and genomic DNA was the template. From the reads, TCRdb called clonotypes with MiXCR, one entry per CDR3 protein. The repertoire holds 150,000 to 200,000 distinct CDR3 sequences, with 48% as singletons. All patients picked for sequencing had shown, by flow cytometry, an expansion of CD8+CD57+ cells. The specimen sequenced was sorted CD4+, CD8+, or CD8+CD57+ T cells (not recorded which) from PBMCs. The receptors were gathered from a human donor with aplastic anemia.

The V and J genes are TRBV11-1 and TRBJ2-3, with unresolved D. Germline CDR1 and CDR2: SGHAT and FQDESV (reference sequence). The CDR3 extends over 15 amino acids. V was clipped by 3 bases and J by 0 bases, with 10 bases between them. CDR3 loop: CASSLTGGSTDTQYF. For the CDR3, the DNA is TGTGCCAGCAGCTTGACGGGTGGAAGCACAGATACGCAGTATTTT.

In this sample, this clonotype turned up once. The chain employs TRBV7-2 and TRBJ1-1; D is unresolved. The V gene's germline CDR1 is SGHTA and CDR2 FQGNSA. The CDR3 contains 10 residues. V was pared by 8 bases and J by 3 bases, with 4 bases between. The CDR3 loop is CASGDTEAFF. The CDR3 DNA sequence: TGTGCCAGCGGGGACACTGAAGCTTTCTTT.

This sequence joins TRBV7-9 and TRBJ2-7, with 10 bases identical to TRBD1. Germline V gene sequence: CDR1 SEHNR, CDR2 FQNEAQ (reference sequence). The junction had 4 bases not matched to a gene; V was cut back by 6 bases and J by 5 bases. CDR3 length: 13 residues. The DNA of the CDR3 is TGTGCCAGCAGTGAGACAGGGGGCAACGAGCAGTACTTC. It specifies CASSETGGNEQYF.